Included here is one TCR beta chain sequence, with context. Its recognized antigen is unknown. It has no much larger one-base neighbor in the sample; base qualities were not kept. This sample is part of a study of T cell responses to AZD1222 COVID-19 vaccine (dated by TCRdb to 2020 to 2023). Study-wide context: A total of about 230 trial participants underwent TCR sequencing, of whom about 210 received two doses of AZD1222 and roughly 25 received two doses of the MenACWY control vaccine. Enrollment into the trials was organized by age into subgroups of 18-55, 56-69 and 70-plus years, and those subgroups contained about 150, 27 and 61 TCR-sequenced participants, respectively. General conclusions and limits of the study: Nearly half of unique spike-specific TCRs reportedly recognized epitopes outside regions mutated in the B.1.351 and B.1.1.7 variants. The 56-69-year group was small, and its depth increase did not reach significance, likely because of low power. Spike-specific TCR breadth and depth rose significantly after two AZD1222 doses compared with day 0 and with MenACWY recipients. Conclusions about previously exposed vaccinees were limited because only six AZD1222 recipients were SARS-CoV-2 seropositive at baseline. The whole spike protein was spanned by vaccine-associated CD4 TCRs, and dominant responses were seen in regions 160-218 and 743-854. Participants were mostly white British, with more females than males. The authors suggested clonal diversity may have been underestimated. No day 14 peak-response samples were available, so repertoires were characterized only after the peak T cell response.

The meaning of the sample's time point label: about 28 days (+/-7) after the second vaccine dose. AZD1222 recipients whose second dose came at about 4 weeks and those whose second dose came at about 12 weeks were combined into one group, since spike-specific TCR depth and breadth did not differ between the two schedules. Vaccinee samples came from UK trials COV001 and COV002, including a single-blind randomized controlled phase 2/3 trial of AZD1222 (ChAdOx1 nCoV-19) in healthy adults. Trial participant PBMC samples were collected at day 0 and day 28 after the second dose for TCRbeta chain sequencing. The CDR3 regions of human TCRbeta chains were analyzed by immunosequencing. From the authors' description of their analysis: TCRs in the repertoires were compared against a reference library of SARS-CoV-2-specific TCRs that had been generated with the MIRA antigen-specificity platform. Breadth meant the fraction of unique TCRs that were SARS-CoV-2-associated, whereas depth meant the fraction of total T cells that were SARS-CoV-2-associated. Using the MIRA data, each spike-specific TCR was mapped to the spike region that the TCR reacts to and placed in a CD4 or CD8 class. Log10-transformed breadth and depth values were compared by one-way ANOVA with Sidak's multiple comparisons tests. This immuneACCESS table, as held by TCRdb, lists in-frame sequences with V and J called but not all clones. Of the missing ones, under half trace to an unresolved V gene in checked studies; the others have no known cause. V, J and clone size are taken as reported in that table, and D and trimming were inferred from the DNA itself. For this sample there are around 110,000 clones; 70% to 90% appear just once. Clones ranked in the top ten supply about 5% of the sample.

The germline V and J ends show losses of 6 bases and 3 bases respectively, and no gene match explains 12 bases of the junction. The CDR3, cysteine through phenylalanine, is 18 amino acids long. Just CDR3 DNA is preserved here, 54 bases in frame from base 1. The CDR1 and CDR2 encoded by the germline V gene (reference sequence) are LNHDA and SQIVND. The sequence joins TRBV19 to TRBJ2-5; the junction holds 14 bases that match TRBD2. This sequence was found in an adult who received the AZD1222 COVID-19 vaccine. This sample comprised peripheral blood, obtained 28 days after the second AZD1222 dose. The DNA is as follows: TGTGCCAGTAGGGGCGGGACTAGCGGGGGCCCGTACAAAGAGACCCAGTACTTC. This yields the protein CASRGGTSGGPYKETQYF.